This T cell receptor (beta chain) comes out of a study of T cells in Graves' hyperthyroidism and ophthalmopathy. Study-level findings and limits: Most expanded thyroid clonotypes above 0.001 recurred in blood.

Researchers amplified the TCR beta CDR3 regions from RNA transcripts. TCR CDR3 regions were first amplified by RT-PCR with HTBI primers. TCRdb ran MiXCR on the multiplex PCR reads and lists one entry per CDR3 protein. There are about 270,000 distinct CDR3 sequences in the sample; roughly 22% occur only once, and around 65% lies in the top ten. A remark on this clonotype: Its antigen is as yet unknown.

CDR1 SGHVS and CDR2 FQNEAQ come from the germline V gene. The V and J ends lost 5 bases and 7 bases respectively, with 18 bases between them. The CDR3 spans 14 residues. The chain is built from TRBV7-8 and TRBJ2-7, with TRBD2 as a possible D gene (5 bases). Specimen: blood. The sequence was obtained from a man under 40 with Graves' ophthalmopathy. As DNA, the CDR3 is TGTGCCAGCAGCAGAAGGGAGACGGCCAGGGAGCAGTACTTC. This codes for CASSRRETAREQYF.